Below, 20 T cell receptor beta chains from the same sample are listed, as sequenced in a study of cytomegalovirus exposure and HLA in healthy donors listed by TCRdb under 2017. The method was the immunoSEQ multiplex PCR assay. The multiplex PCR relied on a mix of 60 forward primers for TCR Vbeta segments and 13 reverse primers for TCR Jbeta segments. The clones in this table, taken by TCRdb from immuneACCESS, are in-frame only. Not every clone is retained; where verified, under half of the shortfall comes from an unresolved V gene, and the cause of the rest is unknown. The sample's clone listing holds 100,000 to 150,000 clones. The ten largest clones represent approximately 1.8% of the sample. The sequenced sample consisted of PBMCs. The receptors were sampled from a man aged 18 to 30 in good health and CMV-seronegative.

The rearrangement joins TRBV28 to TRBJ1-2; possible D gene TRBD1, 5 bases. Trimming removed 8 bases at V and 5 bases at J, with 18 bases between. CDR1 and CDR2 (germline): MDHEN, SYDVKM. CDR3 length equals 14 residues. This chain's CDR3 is CASDPQDSGYGYTF. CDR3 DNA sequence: TGTGCCAGCGACCCGCAAGACAGTGGGTATGGCTACACCTTC.

The CDR3 bases are TGTGCCACAAACCCACAGGGCAGCGGCTACACCTTC. Translating it yields CATNPQGSGYTF. The V call is TRBV19, the J call TRBJ1-2; D is possibly TRBD1 (6 bases). From germline, CDR1 is LNHDA and CDR2 SQIVND (reference sequence). This CDR3 has 12 residues. V was trimmed by 10 bases and J by 8 bases, leaving 17 bases between them.

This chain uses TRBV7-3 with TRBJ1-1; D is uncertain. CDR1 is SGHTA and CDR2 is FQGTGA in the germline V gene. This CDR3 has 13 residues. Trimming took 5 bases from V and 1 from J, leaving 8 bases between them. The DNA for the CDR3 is TGTGCCAGCAGCCATTCAGAGAACACTGAAGCTTTCTTT. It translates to CASSHSENTEAFF.

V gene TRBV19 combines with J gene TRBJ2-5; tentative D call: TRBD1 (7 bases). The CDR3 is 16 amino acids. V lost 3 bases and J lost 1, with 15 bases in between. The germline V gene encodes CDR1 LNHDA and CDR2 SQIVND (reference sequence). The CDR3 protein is CASSMGRGQTQETQYF. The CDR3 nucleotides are TGTGCCAGTAGTATGGGGCGGGGACAGACCCAAGAGACCCAGTACTTC. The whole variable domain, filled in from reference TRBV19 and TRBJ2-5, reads DGGITQSPKYLFRKEGQNVTLSCEQNLNHDAMYWYRQDPGQGLRLIYYSQIVNDFQKGDIAEGYSVSREKKESFPLTVTSAQKNPTAFYLCASSMGRGQTQETQYFGPGTRLLVL.

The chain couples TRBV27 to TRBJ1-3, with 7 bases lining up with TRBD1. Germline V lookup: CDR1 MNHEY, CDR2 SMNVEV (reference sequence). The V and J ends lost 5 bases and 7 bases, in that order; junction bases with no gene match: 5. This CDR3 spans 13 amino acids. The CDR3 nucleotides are TGTGCCAGCAGTCAAGACAGGGAGAACACCATATATTTT. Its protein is CASSQDRENTIYF.

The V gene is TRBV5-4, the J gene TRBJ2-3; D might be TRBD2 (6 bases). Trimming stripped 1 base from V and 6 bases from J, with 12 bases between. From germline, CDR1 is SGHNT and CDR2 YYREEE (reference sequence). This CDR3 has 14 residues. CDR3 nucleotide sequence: TGTGCCAGCAGCTTGAAGGTGGCGGGGGATACGCAGTATTTT. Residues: CASSLKVAGDTQYF.

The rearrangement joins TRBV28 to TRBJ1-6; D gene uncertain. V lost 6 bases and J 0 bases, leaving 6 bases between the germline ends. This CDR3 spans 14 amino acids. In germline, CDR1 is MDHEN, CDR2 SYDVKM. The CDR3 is CASSPGSYNSPLHF. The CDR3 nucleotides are TGTGCCAGCAGCCCCGGCTCCTATAATTCACCCCTCCACTTT.

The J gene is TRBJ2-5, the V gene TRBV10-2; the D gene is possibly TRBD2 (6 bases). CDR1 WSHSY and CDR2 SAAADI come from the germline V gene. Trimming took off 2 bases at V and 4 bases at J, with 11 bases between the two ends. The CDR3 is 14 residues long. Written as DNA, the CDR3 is TGCGCCAGCAGTGAGACGGGAGCAGCAGAGACCCAGTACTTC. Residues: CASSETGAAETQYF.

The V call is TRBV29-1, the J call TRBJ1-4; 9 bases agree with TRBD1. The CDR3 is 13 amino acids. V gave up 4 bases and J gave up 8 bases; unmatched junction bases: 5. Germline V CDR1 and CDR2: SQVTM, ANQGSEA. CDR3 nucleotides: TGCAGCGTTGGGTGGGGACAGGGCGAAAAACTGTTTTTT. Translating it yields CSVGWGQGEKLFF.

CDR3: CASSRGLAVQETQYF. DNA for the CDR3: TGCGCCAGCAGTCGGGGGCTAGCGGTCCAAGAGACCCAGTACTTC. The rearrangement uses TRBV4-1 and TRBJ2-5; possible D gene TRBD2, 7 bases. CDR1 MGHRA and CDR2 YSYEKL come from the germline V gene. The CDR3 sequence is 15 residues long. V dropped 6 bases and J dropped 1 base, with 15 bases sitting between them.

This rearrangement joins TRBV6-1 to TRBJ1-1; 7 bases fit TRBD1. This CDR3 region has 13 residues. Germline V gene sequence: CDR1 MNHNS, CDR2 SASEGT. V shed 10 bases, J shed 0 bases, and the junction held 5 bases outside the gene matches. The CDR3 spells CATRTGMNTEAFF. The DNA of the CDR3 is TGTGCCACCCGGACAGGAATGAACACTGAAGCTTTCTTT.

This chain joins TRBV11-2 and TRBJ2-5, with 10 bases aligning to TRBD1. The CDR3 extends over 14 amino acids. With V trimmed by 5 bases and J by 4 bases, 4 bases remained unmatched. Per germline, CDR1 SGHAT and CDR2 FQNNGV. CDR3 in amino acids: CASSGDRGRETQYF. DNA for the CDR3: TGTGCCAGCAGCGGAGACAGGGGGCGAGAGACCCAGTACTTC.

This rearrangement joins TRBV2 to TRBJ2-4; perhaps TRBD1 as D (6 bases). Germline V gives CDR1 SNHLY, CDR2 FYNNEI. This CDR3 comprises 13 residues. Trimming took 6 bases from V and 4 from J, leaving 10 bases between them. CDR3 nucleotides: TGTGCCAGCAGCCCTAGGGGGAAAAACATTCAGTACTTC. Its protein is CASSPRGKNIQYF.

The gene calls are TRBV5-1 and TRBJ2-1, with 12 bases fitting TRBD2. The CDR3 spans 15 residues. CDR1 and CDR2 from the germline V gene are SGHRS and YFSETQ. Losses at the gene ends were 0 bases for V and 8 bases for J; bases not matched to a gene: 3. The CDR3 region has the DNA TGCGCCAGCAGCTTGGGACTAGCGGGAGTCGATGAGCAGTTCTTC. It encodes CASSLGLAGVDEQFF.

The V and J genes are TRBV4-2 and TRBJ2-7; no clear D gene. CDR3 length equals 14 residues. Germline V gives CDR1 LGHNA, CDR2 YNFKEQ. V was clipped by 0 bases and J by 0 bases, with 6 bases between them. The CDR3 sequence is CASSQDGSSYEQYF. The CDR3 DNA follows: TGTGCCAGCAGCCAAGATGGCAGCTCCTACGAGCAGTACTTC.

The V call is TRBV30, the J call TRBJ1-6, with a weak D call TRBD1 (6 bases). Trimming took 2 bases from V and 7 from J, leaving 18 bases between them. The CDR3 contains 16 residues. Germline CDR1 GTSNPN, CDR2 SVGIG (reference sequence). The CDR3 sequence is CAWSKLLTGQNSPLHF. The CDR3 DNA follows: TGTGCCTGGAGTAAACTCCTGACAGGTCAAAATTCACCCCTCCACTTT.

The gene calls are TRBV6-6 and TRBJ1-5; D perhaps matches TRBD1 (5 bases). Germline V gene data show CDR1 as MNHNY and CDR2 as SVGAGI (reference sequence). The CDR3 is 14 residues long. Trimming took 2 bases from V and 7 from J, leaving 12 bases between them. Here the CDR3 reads CASSYGQGGQPQHF. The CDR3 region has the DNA TGTGCCAGCAGTTACGGGCAGGGTGGCCAGCCCCAGCATTTT.

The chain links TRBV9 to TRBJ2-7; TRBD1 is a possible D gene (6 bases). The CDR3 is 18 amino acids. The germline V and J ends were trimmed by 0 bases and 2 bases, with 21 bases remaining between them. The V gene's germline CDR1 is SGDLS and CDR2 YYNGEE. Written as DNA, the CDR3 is TGTGCCAGCAGCGTAGGCCACACGAACAGGGTATTCACCTACGAGCAGTACTTC. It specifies CASSVGHTNRVFTYEQYF.

CDR3 region: CASRSATGAGGGYGYTF. DNA for the CDR3: TGTGCCAGTCGGTCGGCGACAGGGGCAGGAGGGGGCTATGGCTACACCTTC. The chain uses TRBV19 and TRBJ1-2; 8 positions match TRBD1. The CDR3 runs 17 residues. CDR1 and CDR2 from the germline V gene are LNHDA and SQIVND (reference sequence). The ends lost 8 bases at V and 4 bases at J; junction bases unmatched: 18.

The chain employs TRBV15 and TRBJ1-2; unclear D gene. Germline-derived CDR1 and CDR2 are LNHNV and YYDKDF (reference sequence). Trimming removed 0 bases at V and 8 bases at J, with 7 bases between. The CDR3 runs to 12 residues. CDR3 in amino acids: CATSRDSGGYTF. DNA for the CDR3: TGTGCCACCAGCAGAGACAGTGGCGGCTACACCTTC.